The clone carrying this TCR beta chain was seen just once. The antigen is unknown. The CDR3 has 18 residues. The germline V gene has CDR1 LNHDA and CDR2 SQIVND (reference sequence). Trimming at V came to 3 bases and at J to 0 bases, leaving 8 bases not matched to a gene. This sample is part of a study of cytomegalovirus exposure and HLA in healthy donors. For the study at large: Across almost 400 genotyped donors, approximately 80% landed in the Caucasian-associated ancestry cluster. General study points: Roughly uniform sequencing depth across donors was assumed, possibly incorrectly.

PCR amplification relied on 60 Vbeta primers (plus 13 Jbeta primers). The assay was immunoSEQ multiplex PCR, and TCRdb's table has in-frame clones only and misses some. This sample has around 120,000 clones, with 77% found just once. The TCR comes from a human donor in good health. This sequence joins TRBV19 and TRBJ2-6; 7 bases are a match to TRBD1. Sequencing was done on a sample of PBMCs. The CDR3 DNA reads TGTGCCAGTAGTATCGGGAACAGGGGTTTCTCTGGGGCCAACGTCCTGACTTTC. It specifies CASSIGNRGFSGANVLTF.